This T cell receptor (beta chain) emerged from a study of blood T cells in healthy people across ages (dated by TCRdb to between 2015 and 2017). Concerning the study at large: In model experiments, template switching captured roughly one uniquely barcoded TCR beta cDNA molecule for every two T cells. Age-related changes in TCR beta repertoire diversity were measured in the study by deep sequencing normalized with unique cDNA molecular identifiers. The donors were split into four age groups: young (average around 15 years), middle-aged (39), aged (around 67) and long-lived (roughly 80). To avoid experimental bias, donors of different ages were distributed randomly across sequencing lanes. Using the same blood draw, the study looked at two additional independent replicas of 1 million unique cDNA reads for two donors, one aged 18 to 30 and the other aged 80 or older. The paper as a whole reports these results and caveats: Because the CMV infection status of the donors was unknown, age-related changes in expanded clonotypes may potentially have been confounded. Total diversity estimates from one million sequenced T cells were considered lower bounds and underestimates. Because profiling used bulk unsorted PBMCs, naive and antigen-experienced compartments could not be compared conclusively. As age increased, observed TCR beta diversity per million T cells dropped in a roughly linear way, and a significant reduction was already evident by age roughly 40. Observed TCR beta diversity correlated strongly with the percentage of naive T cells measured by flow cytometry. Compared with the aged group, more naive CD4+ T cells, fewer expanded clones and increased TCR diversity were shown by the long-lived group, suggesting age selection.

The library was prepared using 5' RACE. TCRdb names Illumina HiSeq 2500 as the instrument used. A second PCR of about 7 to 12 cycles was run with a J-beta primer mix and a sample-barcoded 5' primer. Each TCR beta cDNA molecule received a unique molecular identifier from a template-switch 5' adaptor carrying 12 random nucleotides. Each sample yielded at least 3 million CDR3-containing paired-end reads. First-strand cDNA synthesis was performed from all RNA using the Mint cDNA synthesis kit, with priming by a TRBC-specific oligonucleotide. Following uracil-DNA glycosylase treatment, a first 18-cycle PCR with universal primers M1SS and BC2_uni_R was performed on all cDNA. The original pipeline was this. Each sample was normalized by randomly selecting 1 million high-quality reads, each carrying a distinct molecular identifier. Instead of being binned into consensus sequences, reads that shared molecular identifiers were thrown out. MiTCR, set to a Q25 quality threshold and the strictest error-elimination algorithm, was used for CDR3 identification, clonotype clustering and error correction. A nonparametric unseen species model with Euler transformation was used to estimate a lower bound on total TCR beta diversity. TCRdb ran its own pipeline on the public reads, namely fastp trimming at Q25 and MiXCR clone calling, and kept in-frame beta chains. Under each unique CDR3 protein, matching rows form one entry showing the most common genes and DNA. TCRdb's processing, not the authors', yielded these V and J calls. The table for this sample lists about 1 million distinct CDR3 sequences; around 43% of them were counted only once. 15% to 20% of the sample goes to the ten largest clones.

There are a few counts of this clonotype. The antigen it binds to is not known. No much larger clone exists at a distance of one base, and base qualities are not known. The donors were some 39 Caucasian individuals from Russia, aged 6 to 90 years, who were systemically healthy. Each donor gave 8 to 10 milliliters of peripheral blood, drawn into EDTA-treated Vacutainer tubes. Ficoll-Paque density-gradient centrifugation was used to isolate PBMCs, with at least 7 million obtained per sample. Trizol reagent was used to extract total RNA from the PBMCs, yielding at least 6 micrograms per sample. Naive CD45RAhigh/CD27high T cell percentages were measured by flow cytometry on a PBMC aliquot from every donor. V and J are trimmed by 5 bases and 0 bases, and the gene matches miss 6 bases of the junction. From the cysteine up to the phenylalanine, the CDR3 has a length of 15 residues. Just the 45-base CDR3 DNA is kept, in frame starting at base 1. Per the germline V gene (reference sequence), SEHNR is the CDR1 and FQNEAQ is the CDR2.

The rearranged segments are TRBV7-9 and TRBJ2-5; 7 central bases correspond to TRBD2. The material sequenced was blood. The origin of this receptor is a woman aged 60-75 years in good health. The CDR3 protein sequence reads: CASSHEGLDQETQYF. The nucleotide sequence is given as TGTGCCAGCAGCCACGAAGGACTAGACCAAGAGACCCAGTACTTC.